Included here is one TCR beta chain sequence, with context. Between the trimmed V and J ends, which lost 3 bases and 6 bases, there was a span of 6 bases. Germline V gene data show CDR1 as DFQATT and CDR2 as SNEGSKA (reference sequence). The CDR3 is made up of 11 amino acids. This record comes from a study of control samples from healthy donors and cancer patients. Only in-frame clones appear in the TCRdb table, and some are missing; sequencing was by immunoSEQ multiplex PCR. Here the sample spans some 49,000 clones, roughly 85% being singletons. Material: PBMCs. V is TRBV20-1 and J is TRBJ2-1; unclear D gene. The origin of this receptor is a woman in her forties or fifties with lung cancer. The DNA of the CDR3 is TGCAGTGCTAGTTTAGCCAATGAGCAGTTCTTC. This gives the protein CSASLANEQFF.